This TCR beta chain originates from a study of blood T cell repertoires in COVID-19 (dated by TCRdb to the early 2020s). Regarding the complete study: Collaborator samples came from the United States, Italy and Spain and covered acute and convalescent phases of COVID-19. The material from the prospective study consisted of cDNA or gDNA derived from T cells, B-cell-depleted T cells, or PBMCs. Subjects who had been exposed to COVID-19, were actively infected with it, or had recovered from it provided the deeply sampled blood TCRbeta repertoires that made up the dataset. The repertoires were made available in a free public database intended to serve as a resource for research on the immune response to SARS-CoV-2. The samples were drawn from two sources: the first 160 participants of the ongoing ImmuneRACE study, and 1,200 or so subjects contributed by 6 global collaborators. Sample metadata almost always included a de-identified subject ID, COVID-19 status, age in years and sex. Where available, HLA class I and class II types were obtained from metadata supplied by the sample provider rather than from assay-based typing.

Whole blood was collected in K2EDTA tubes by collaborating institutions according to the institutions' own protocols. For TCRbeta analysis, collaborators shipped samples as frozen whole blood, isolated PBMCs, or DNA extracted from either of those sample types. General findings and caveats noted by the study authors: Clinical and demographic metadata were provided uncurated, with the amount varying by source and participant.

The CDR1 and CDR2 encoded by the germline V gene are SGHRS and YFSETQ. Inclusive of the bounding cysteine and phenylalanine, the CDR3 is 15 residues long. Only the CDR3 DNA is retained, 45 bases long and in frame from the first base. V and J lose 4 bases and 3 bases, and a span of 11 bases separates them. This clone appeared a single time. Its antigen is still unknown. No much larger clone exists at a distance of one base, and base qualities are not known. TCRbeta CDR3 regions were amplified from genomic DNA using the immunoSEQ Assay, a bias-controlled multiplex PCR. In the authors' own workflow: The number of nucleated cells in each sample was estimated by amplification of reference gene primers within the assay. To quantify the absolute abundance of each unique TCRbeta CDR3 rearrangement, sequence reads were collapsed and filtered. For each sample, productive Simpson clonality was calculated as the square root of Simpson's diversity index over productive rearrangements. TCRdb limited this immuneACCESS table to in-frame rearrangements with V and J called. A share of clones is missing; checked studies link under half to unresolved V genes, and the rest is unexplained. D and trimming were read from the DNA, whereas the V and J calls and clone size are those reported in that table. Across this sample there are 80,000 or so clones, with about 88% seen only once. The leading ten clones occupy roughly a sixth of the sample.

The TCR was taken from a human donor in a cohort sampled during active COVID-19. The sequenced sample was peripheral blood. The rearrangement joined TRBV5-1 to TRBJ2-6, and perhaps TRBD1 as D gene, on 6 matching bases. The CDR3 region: CASSNRESGANVLTF. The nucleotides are TGCGCCAGCAGCAACAGGGAAAGTGGGGCCAACGTCCTGACTTTC.